The rows below give T cell receptor beta chains drawn from one sample of a study of T-cell reconstitution after alpha-beta-depleted transplantation in children. MiXCR was run by TCRdb on the PCR reads, yielding one entry per CDR3 protein. The data contain roughly 670,000 distinct CDR3 sequences, about an eighth of them singletons. The sample was PBMCs, taken before TCRalphabeta/CD19-depleted stem cell transplant. The receptors were sampled from a girl aged 2-10 years with congenital amegakaryocytic thrombocytopenia, due to receive a stem cell transplant. CDR3s include the opening cysteine and the closing phenylalanine or tryptophan. The D gene is left open where the match is weak. Size values are once, few and many counts, or a class for expanded clones, and some rows have none.

CDR3 protein: CASSLLAALPDTQYF
CDR3 DNA: TGTGCCAGCAGTCTTCTAGCGGCACTCCCGGATACGCAGTATTTT
D gene: TRBD2
V gene: TRBV12-3/TRBV12-4
J gene: TRBJ2-3
clone size: few

CDR3 protein: CSVPRGGMADTQYF
CDR3 DNA: TGCAGCGTCCCCCGGGGGGGTATGGCAGATACGCAGTATTTT
D gene: TRBD2
V gene: TRBV29-1
J gene: TRBJ2-3
clone size: few

CDR3 protein: CAVQSGGTEAFF
CDR3 DNA: TGTGCCGTACAATCGGGCGGCACTGAAGCTTTCTTT
D gene: .
V gene: TRBV10-3
J gene: TRBJ1-1
clone size: .

CDR3 protein: CASSLNGFGTYSDNEQFF
CDR3 DNA: TGCGCCAGCAGCTTGAATGGTTTTGGGACTTATTCCGACAATGAGCAGTTCTTC
D gene: .
V gene: TRBV5-1
J gene: TRBJ2-1
clone size: .

CDR3 protein: CASSEINSYGYTF
CDR3 DNA: TGTGCCAGCAGTGAAATAAACAGCTATGGCTACACCTTC
D gene: .
V gene: TRBV2
J gene: TRBJ1-2
clone size: few

CDR3 protein: CAIDEYGQPYNEQFF
CDR3 DNA: TGTGCCATCGACGAATATGGACAGCCTTACAATGAGCAGTTCTTC
D gene: .
V gene: TRBV10-3
J gene: TRBJ2-1
clone size: .

CDR3 protein: CSAGEDRGLAKNIQYF
CDR3 DNA: TGCAGTGCAGGGGAAGACAGGGGGCTCGCCAAAAACATTCAGTACTTC
D gene: TRBD1
V gene: TRBV20-1
J gene: TRBJ2-4
clone size: few

CDR3 protein: CASSLYRRNTGELFF
CDR3 DNA: TGTGCCAGCAGTTTATACCGGCGGAACACCGGGGAGCTGTTTTTT
D gene: .
V gene: TRBV12-3/TRBV12-4
J gene: TRBJ2-2
clone size: few

CDR3 protein: CASSLDPGVGEHYGYTF
CDR3 DNA: TGCGCCAGCAGCTTGGACCCTGGAGTTGGAGAACACTATGGCTACACCTTC
D gene: .
V gene: TRBV5-1
J gene: TRBJ1-2
clone size: few

CDR3 protein: CATRDSLRYEQYF
CDR3 DNA: TGTGCCACCCGGGACAGCTTGCGCTACGAGCAGTACTTC
D gene: TRBD1
V gene: TRBV7-9
J gene: TRBJ2-7
clone size: .

CDR3 protein: CASRRQVTDTQYF
CDR3 DNA: TGTGCCAGCAGAAGACAGGTCACAGATACGCAGTATTTT
D gene: .
V gene: TRBV7-9
J gene: TRBJ2-3
clone size: many

CDR3 protein: CSAPRTSGYNEQFF
CDR3 DNA: TGCAGTGCTCCGCGGACTAGCGGCTATAATGAGCAGTTCTTC
D gene: TRBD2
V gene: TRBV20-1
J gene: TRBJ2-1
clone size: many

CDR3 protein: CACGQGTGELFF
CDR3 DNA: TGTGCCTGCGGACAGGGCACCGGGGAGCTGTTTTTT
D gene: TRBD1
V gene: TRBV2
J gene: TRBJ2-2
clone size: few

CDR3 protein: CASSFNRGFLDTQYF
CDR3 DNA: TGCGCCAGCAGCTTCAACAGGGGGTTTTTAGATACGCAGTATTTT
D gene: TRBD1
V gene: TRBV5-1
J gene: TRBJ2-3
clone size: few

CDR3 protein: CASSLGDRETKNIQYF
CDR3 DNA: TGCGCCAGCAGTTTGGGGGACAGGGAAACCAAAAACATTCAGTACTTC
D gene: TRBD1
V gene: TRBV5-1
J gene: TRBJ2-4
clone size: few

CDR3 protein: CASSQGEDPNQPQHF
CDR3 DNA: TGCGCCAGCAGCCAAGGCGAGGACCCCAATCAGCCCCAGCATTTT
D gene: .
V gene: TRBV4-1
J gene: TRBJ1-5
clone size: many

CDR3 protein: CASQFEPGGANQPQHF
CDR3 DNA: TGTGCCAGCCAATTTGAACCGGGGGGGGCCAATCAGCCCCAGCATTTT
D gene: .
V gene: TRBV6-6
J gene: TRBJ1-5
clone size: many

CDR3 protein: CASSLVGAGNGGNTQYF
CDR3 DNA: TGTGCCAGCAGCTTAGTTGGAGCGGGAAACGGAGGAAATACGCAGTATTTT
D gene: TRBD2
V gene: TRBV7-2
J gene: TRBJ2-3
clone size: many

CDR3 protein: CASSSRQDGHQETQYF
CDR3 DNA: TGTGCCAGCAGCTCCCGTCAAGACGGACACCAAGAGACCCAGTACTTC
D gene: .
V gene: TRBV7-6
J gene: TRBJ2-5
clone size: .

CDR3 protein: CAGPALEAFF
CDR3 DNA: TGTGCCGGCCCTGCCTTGGAAGCTTTCTTT
D gene: .
V gene: TRBV3-1
J gene: TRBJ1-1
clone size: many

CDR3 protein: CATSRDRAGRSTDTQYF
CDR3 DNA: TGTGCCACCAGCAGAGATCGAGCGGGACGAAGCACAGATACGCAGTATTTT
D gene: TRBD2
V gene: TRBV15
J gene: TRBJ2-3
clone size: few

CDR3 protein: CASSLTGRSTYEQYF
CDR3 DNA: TGCGCCAGCAGCCTTACCGGACGGAGTACCTACGAGCAGTACTTC
D gene: .
V gene: TRBV5-1
J gene: TRBJ2-7
clone size: .

CDR3 protein: CSASAGTGYNEQFF
CDR3 DNA: TGCAGTGCTAGCGCCGGGACAGGCTACAATGAGCAGTTCTTC
D gene: TRBD1
V gene: TRBV20-1
J gene: TRBJ2-1
clone size: many

CDR3 protein: CSAETSVQETQYF
CDR3 DNA: TGCAGTGCGGAGACTAGCGTCCAAGAGACCCAGTACTTC
D gene: TRBD2
V gene: TRBV20-1
J gene: TRBJ2-5
clone size: many

CDR3 protein: CAWTPGQLSGNTIYF
CDR3 DNA: TGTGCCTGGACACCGGGACAGCTCTCTGGAAACACCATATATTTT
D gene: TRBD1
V gene: TRBV30
J gene: TRBJ1-3
clone size: .

CDR3 protein: CSASTGRNEQFF
CDR3 DNA: TGCAGTGCGTCGACAGGTCGAAATGAGCAGTTCTTC
D gene: .
V gene: TRBV20-1
J gene: TRBJ2-1
clone size: .

CDR3 protein: CASSVEGLAVGVNTGELFF
CDR3 DNA: TGTGCCAGCAGCGTAGAGGGGCTAGCGGTTGGGGTGAACACCGGGGAGCTGTTTTTT
D gene: TRBD2
V gene: TRBV9
J gene: TRBJ2-2
clone size: many